This TCR beta chain was identified in a study of response to subunit inactivated influenza vaccine. The CDR3 length is 11 residues. V was cut by 5 bases and J by 8 bases, with 10 bases left in between. The germline V gene has CDR1 SGHAT and CDR2 FQNNGV. On this clonotype itself: What it binds is unknown.

TCRdb reanalysed the RT-PCR reads using MiXCR and keeps one entry per CDR3 protein. The table records 450,000 to 700,000 distinct CDR3 sequences, around 13% of them present only once. Overall study findings and caveats: A suggestion made by the authors is that each seasonal influenza vaccination recruits few new T cells.

The sequencing here drew on PBMCs from blood, taken roughly 13 days after vaccination. The receptor comes from a man aged 50 or older who received an inactivated influenza vaccine. The chain is built from TRBV11-2 and TRBJ2-7; the D is unclear. CDR3 protein: CASSPGSQQYF. DNA for the CDR3: TGTGCCAGCAGCCCCGGGTCCCAGCAGTACTTC.